This entry describes one T cell receptor (beta chain). Its matching antigen is unknown. Trimming cost V 1 base and J 5 bases, with 14 bases left between them. There are 15 residues in the CDR3. From germline, CDR1 is SGHAT and CDR2 FQNNGV. This sample was included in a study of T cell responses to AZD1222 COVID-19 vaccine. Study outcomes and limitations: An increase in Spike-specific TCR breadth and depth was observed after two AZD1222 doses. Most donors were white British, females outnumbered males, and clonal diversity was possibly underestimated.

Produced via immunoSEQ multiplex PCR; TCRdb's table is partial and in-frame only. This table has 60,000 to 85,000 clones, about 74% appearing once. This receptor was taken from an adult who received the MenACWY meningococcal vaccine as a control. The rearrangement links TRBV11-2 to TRBJ2-5; either TRBD1 or TRBD2 may fit D (6 bases each). The specimen comprised peripheral blood, sampled 28 days after the second dose of the MenACWY control vaccine. The CDR3 loop is CASSLVTGGQETQYF. For the CDR3, the DNA is TGTGCCAGCAGCTTAGTAACCGGGGGCCAGGAGACCCAGTACTTC.